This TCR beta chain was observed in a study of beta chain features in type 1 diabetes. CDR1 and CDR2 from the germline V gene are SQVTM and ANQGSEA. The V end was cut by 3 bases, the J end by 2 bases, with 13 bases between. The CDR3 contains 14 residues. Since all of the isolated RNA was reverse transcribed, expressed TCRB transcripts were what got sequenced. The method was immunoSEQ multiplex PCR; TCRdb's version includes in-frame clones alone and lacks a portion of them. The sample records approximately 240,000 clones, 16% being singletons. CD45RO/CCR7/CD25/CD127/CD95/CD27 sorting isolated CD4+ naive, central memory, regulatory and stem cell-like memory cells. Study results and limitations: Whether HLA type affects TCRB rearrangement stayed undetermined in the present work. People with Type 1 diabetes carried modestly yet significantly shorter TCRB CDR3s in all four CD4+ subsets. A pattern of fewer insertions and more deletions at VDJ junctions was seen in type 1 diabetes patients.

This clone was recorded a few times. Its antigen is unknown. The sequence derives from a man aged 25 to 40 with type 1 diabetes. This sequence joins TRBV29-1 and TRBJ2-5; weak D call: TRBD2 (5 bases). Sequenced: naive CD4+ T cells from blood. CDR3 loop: CSVDWVRGQETQYF. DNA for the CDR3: TGCAGCGTTGACTGGGTTCGGGGTCAAGAGACCCAGTACTTC.